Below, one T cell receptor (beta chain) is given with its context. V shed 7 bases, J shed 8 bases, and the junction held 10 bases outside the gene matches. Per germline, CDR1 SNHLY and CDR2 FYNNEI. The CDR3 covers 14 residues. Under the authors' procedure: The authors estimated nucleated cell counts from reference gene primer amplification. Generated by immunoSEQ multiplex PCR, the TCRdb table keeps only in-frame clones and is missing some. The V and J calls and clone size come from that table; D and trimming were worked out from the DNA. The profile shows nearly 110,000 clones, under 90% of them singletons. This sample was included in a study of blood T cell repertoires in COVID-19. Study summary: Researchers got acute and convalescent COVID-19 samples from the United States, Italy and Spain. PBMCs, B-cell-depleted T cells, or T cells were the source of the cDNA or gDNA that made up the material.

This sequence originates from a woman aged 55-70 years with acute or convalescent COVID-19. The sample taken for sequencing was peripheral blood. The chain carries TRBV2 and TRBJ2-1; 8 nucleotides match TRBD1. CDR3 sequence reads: CASTRRTGFHEQFF. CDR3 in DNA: TGTGCCAGCACTAGACGGACAGGGTTCCATGAGCAGTTCTTC.